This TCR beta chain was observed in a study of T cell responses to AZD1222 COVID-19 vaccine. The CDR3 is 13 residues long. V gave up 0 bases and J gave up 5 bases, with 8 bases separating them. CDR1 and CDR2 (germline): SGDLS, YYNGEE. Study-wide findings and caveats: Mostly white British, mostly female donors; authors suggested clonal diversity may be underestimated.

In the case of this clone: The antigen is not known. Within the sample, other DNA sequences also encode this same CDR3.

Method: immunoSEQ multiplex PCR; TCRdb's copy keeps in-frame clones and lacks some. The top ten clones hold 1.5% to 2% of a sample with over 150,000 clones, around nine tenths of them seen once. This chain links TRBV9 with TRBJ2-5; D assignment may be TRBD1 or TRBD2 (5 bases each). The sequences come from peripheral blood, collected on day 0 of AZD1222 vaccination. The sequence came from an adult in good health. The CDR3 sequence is CASSVAGQETQYF. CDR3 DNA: TGTGCCAGCAGCGTAGCGGGGCAGGAGACCCAGTACTTC.